The source of this T cell receptor beta chain is a study of CD8+ T cells in alopecia areata. As for the study in general: Tofacitinib was taken orally by treated patients, and the dose was 5 to 10 mg twice daily.

Looked up from germline, CDR1 is SGHRS and CDR2 is YFSETQ. Unmatched junction bases numbered 7, after V lost 4 bases and J lost 7 bases. This CDR3 is 14 amino acids long. cDNA reverse transcribed from extracted RNA served as the sequencing template. TCRdb's table, derived via immunoSEQ multiplex PCR, lists solely in-frame clones and lacks some. The sample carries some 180,000 clones, roughly 60% recorded once. Punch biopsies of lesional scalp, plus peripheral blood, were taken from alopecia areata patients. The rearrangement uses TRBV5-1 and TRBJ1-5; 8 nucleotides align to TRBD1. Material: CD4+ T cells sorted from blood, obtained at week 0. The TCR sequence derives from a human donor with alopecia areata. The CDR3, as DNA: TGCGCCAGCAGCACCGGGACAGGCGGCCAGCCCCAGCATTTT. Translated: CASSTGTGGQPQHF.